Listed below are T cell receptor beta chains from one sample, sequenced in a study of CD8+ T cells in alopecia areata. Data came from immunoSEQ multiplex PCR; TCRdb stores just in-frame clones and leaves some out. The profile shows about 140,000 clones, more than 85% of them singletons. The source material was CD8+ T cells sorted from blood, sampled at week 4, from a patient treated with tofacitinib. Receptors originate from a human donor with alopecia areata. CDR3s include the opening cysteine and the closing phenylalanine or tryptophan. The D gene is left open where the match is weak. Part of the rows lack a size; the others show once, few, many or a class for expanded clones.

D gene,clone size,V gene,J gene,CDR3 DNA,CDR3 protein
NA,once,TRBV27,TRBJ2-7,TGTGCCAGCAGTCCCGGTGACGGGGTAGCCTACGAGCAGTACTTC,CASSPGDGVAYEQYF
NA,NA,TRBV29-1,TRBJ1-1,TGCAGCGTTCCAGGTGAACTGGGGAACACTGAAGCTTTCTTT,CSVPGELGNTEAFF
TRBD2,NA,TRBV5-1,TRBJ2-5,TGCGCCAGCAGCTCCGAGGCGGGAGTGGTAGAGACCCAGTACTTC,CASSSEAGVVETQYF
TRBD2,NA,TRBV15,TRBJ2-3,TGTGCCACCAGCAGAGATCTCGGTGCGGGGGGGCCATGGGACACAGATACGCAGTATTTT,CATSRDLGAGGPWDTDTQYF
NA,NA,TRBV7-2,TRBJ2-3,TGTGCCAGCAGCTTAGTAGCGAGGACCGGGACCCTCACAGATACGCAGTATTTT,CASSLVARTGTLTDTQYF
TRBD1,NA,TRBV7-9,TRBJ1-6,TGTGCCAGCAGCCCCCAGGGGACAGGCTCACCCCTCCACTTT,CASSPQGTGSPLHF
TRBD1,NA,TRBV15,TRBJ1-2,TGTGCCACCAGCAGCGGGACAGGGGGCGTCTATGGCTACACCTTC,CATSSGTGGVYGYTF
NA,once,TRBV5-1,TRBJ2-7,TGCGCCAGCATGGGGGGCTCCTACGAGCAGTACTTC,CASMGGSYEQYF
NA,NA,TRBV29-1,TRBJ2-7,TGCAGCGTTGAAGATCCAGGGGAATTGAGCTCCTACGAGCAGTACTTC,CSVEDPGELSSYEQYF
TRBD1,NA,TRBV30,TRBJ2-7,TGTGCCTGGAGTGTGGTGGGACAGTCCTACGAGCAGTACTTC,CAWSVVGQSYEQYF
TRBD2,NA,TRBV30,TRBJ2-2,TGTGCCTGGAGCGCCCCAGCGGGGGTCGGGGAGCTGTTTTTT,CAWSAPAGVGELFF
NA,once,TRBV7-9,TRBJ2-1,TGTGCCAGCAGCTTGGGTAATGAGCAGTTCTTC,CASSLGNEQFF
NA,once,TRBV29-1,TRBJ2-3,TGCAGCGTCACCGGGTCCTTTTCTCCTAGCACAGATACGCAGTATTTT,CSVTGSFSPSTDTQYF
NA,NA,TRBV11-2,TRBJ2-3,TGTGCCAGCAGCTCCATTAGCGGATTCTACACAGATACGCAGTATTTT,CASSSISGFYTDTQYF
NA,NA,TRBV4-2,TRBJ2-7,TGTGCCAGCAGCCAAGAGGAGGGGGCAATGACCTACGAGCAGTACTTC,CASSQEEGAMTYEQYF
NA,NA,TRBV30,TRBJ1-5,TGTGCCTGGAATACAGGGTTTAGCAATCAGCCCCAGCATTTT,CAWNTGFSNQPQHF
NA,NA,TRBV27,TRBJ2-3,TGTGCCAGCAGTTTGGTATCGGCAGATACGCAGTATTTT,CASSLVSADTQYF
NA,NA,TRBV29-1,TRBJ2-7,TGCAGCGTGAAGAACTACGAGCAGTACTTC,CSVKNYEQYF
NA,NA,TRBV5-4,TRBJ2-3,TGTGCCAGCAGCTCTGGTGGAGGTACCACAGATACGCAGTATTTT,CASSSGGGTTDTQYF
NA,NA,TRBV5-1,TRBJ2-2,TGCGCCAGCAGCTTGGCCGAGAGCGGGGAGCTGTTTTTT,CASSLAESGELFF
TRBD1,once,TRBV30,TRBJ1-1,TGTGCCTGGAGGTCCGACAGGGGGAACACTGAAGCTTTCTTT,CAWRSDRGNTEAFF
NA,NA,TRBV27,TRBJ2-3,TGTGCCAGCAGTTTAGGTGATCCCACAGATACGCAGTATTTT,CASSLGDPTDTQYF
TRBD2,NA,TRBV9,TRBJ2-1,TGTGCCAGCAGCGTAGAGGTGCGGGAGGGTAAATTCGATGAGCAGTTCTTC,CASSVEVREGKFDEQFF
TRBD1,NA,TRBV29-1,TRBJ2-7,TGCAGCGTTGAAGATTCGACAGGAAGGGGGCAGGCCTACGAGCAGTACTTC,CSVEDSTGRGQAYEQYF
TRBD1,NA,TRBV27,TRBJ1-2,TGTGCCACCGGGACAGGGGTTGCCTATGGCTACACCTTC,CATGTGVAYGYTF
NA,NA,TRBV7-6,TRBJ1-1,TGTGCCAGCAGCTTATCCCCGACCGCTGAAGCTTTCTTT,CASSLSPTAEAFF
TRBD2,NA,TRBV11-2,TRBJ2-3,TGTGCCAGCAGCTTGTCGGGGGGAGCCTATAGCACAGATACGCAGTATTTT,CASSLSGGAYSTDTQYF
NA,NA,TRBV7-9,TRBJ2-7,TGTGCCAGCAGCTTAGGTAGGGCCCACGAGCAGTACTTC,CASSLGRAHEQYF
NA,NA,TRBV2,TRBJ1-4,TGTGCCAGCAGTGAAAGAGGGAGCGGACAGACTGCAACTAATGAAAAACTGTTTTTT,CASSERGSGQTATNEKLFF
NA,NA,TRBV7-9,TRBJ2-1,TGTGCCAGCAGCCGGACCCAGGGCGGGTCCCATGAGCAGTTCTTC,CASSRTQGGSHEQFF
NA,NA,TRBV27,TRBJ2-1,TGTGCCAGCAGTTTAGGGCTGGATTTGGGCTACAATGAGCAGTTCTTC,CASSLGLDLGYNEQFF
NA,few,TRBV10-3,TRBJ2-1,TGTGCCATCGGCCAGGGGGCGGGGGGCGATGAGCAGTTCTTC,CAIGQGAGGDEQFF
NA,NA,TRBV21-1,TRBJ2-5,TGTGCCAGCAGCAAGACCAGAACGTACCAAGAGACCCAGTACTTC,CASSKTRTYQETQYF
NA,NA,TRBV27,TRBJ2-1,TGTGCCAGCAGTTTAATCGGCGGTGGGTACAATGAGCAGTTCTTC,CASSLIGGGYNEQFF
TRBD1,few,TRBV4-2,TRBJ1-6,TGTGCCAGCAGCCAAGCTTGGACAGGGGGTATCAATTCACCCCTCCACTTT,CASSQAWTGGINSPLHF
NA,NA,TRBV6-6,TRBJ2-5,TGTGCCAGCAGCCCGGGACCAACCCAAGAGACCCAGTACTTC,CASSPGPTQETQYF
NA,once,TRBV29-1,TRBJ2-1,TGCAGCGTTGAACGTCCGGGACAACCGTTCAATGAGCAGTTCTTC,CSVERPGQPFNEQFF
TRBD2,NA,TRBV11-1,TRBJ2-1,TGTGCCAGCAGCCGGGGGGACAATGAGCAGTTCTTC,CASSRGDNEQFF
NA,NA,TRBV27,TRBJ2-7,TGTGCCAGCAGTTACCTACCGACAGGCGCCTACGAGCAGTACTTC,CASSYLPTGAYEQYF
TRBD2,NA,TRBV29-1,TRBJ2-3,TGCAGCGTTGTAAGTCTAGCGGCGACCACAGATACGCAGTATTTT,CSVVSLAATTDTQYF
NA,NA,TRBV5-1,TRBJ2-1,TGCGCCAGCAGGGGCGGGAATGAGCAGTTCTTC,CASRGGNEQFF
NA,NA,TRBV27,TRBJ1-1,TGTGCCAGCAGTTTATGGGGGCCCATCCCTTCGAACACTGAAGCTTTCTTT,CASSLWGPIPSNTEAFF
NA,NA,TRBV7-6,TRBJ2-6,TGTGCCAGCAGCCGGTCTGGGGCCAACGTCCTGACTTTC,CASSRSGANVLTF
NA,NA,TRBV27,TRBJ2-1,TGTGCCAGCATTACAGGTTACAATGAGCAGTTCTTC,CASITGYNEQFF
TRBD1,NA,TRBV19,TRBJ1-5,TGTGCCAGTACATTCGATGACAGGGGCAATCAGCCCCAGCATTTT,CASTFDDRGNQPQHF
TRBD2,NA,TRBV2,TRBJ2-3,TGTGCCAGCAGTGAAAGACTAGCGGGGGGATTCCTCCATACGCAGTATTTT,CASSERLAGGFLHTQYF
TRBD1,NA,TRBV7-9,TRBJ2-7,TGTGCCAGCACCTCTCTGACAGGGGGGGAACACGAGCAGTACTTC,CASTSLTGGEHEQYF
TRBD2,once,TRBV27,TRBJ2-1,TGTGCCAGCACCATAGATAGCGGGGCTTACAATGAGCAGTTCTTC,CASTIDSGAYNEQFF
NA,NA,TRBV29-1,TRBJ1-1,TGCAGCGTTGAACTACAAGCCACTGAAGCTTTCTTT,CSVELQATEAFF
NA,NA,TRBV4-1,TRBJ2-1,TGCGCCAGCAGCCAAGCCCTTGTGAGCAATGAGCAGTTCTTC,CASSQALVSNEQFF
NA,NA,TRBV27,TRBJ1-1,TGTGCCAGCAGTTTACGGGGGGGACACACTGAAGCTTTCTTT,CASSLRGGHTEAFF